The 27 T cell receptor beta chains below were found in one sample sequenced in a study of blood T cells in healthy people across ages. Next came a second PCR, run for about 7 to 12 cycles, which used a sample-barcoded 5' primer along with a J-beta primer mix. TCRdb ran MiXCR on the 5' RACE reads and lists one entry per CDR3 protein. The sample includes nearly 800,000 distinct CDR3 sequences, 20% to 25% of them seen just once. These sequences were also reported in another study, on T cells of mothers and their children.

The sequencing input was blood. The receptors come from a boy younger than 18 in good health.

This clonotype came up a few times. CDR3 residues: CASSYSRPSNTGELFF. DNA for the CDR3: TGTGCCAGCAGTTACTCGAGACCTTCGAACACCGGGGAGCTGTTTTTT. The chain is built from TRBV6-5 and TRBJ2-2; D not certain. Germline V gives CDR1 MNHEY, CDR2 SVGAGI. This CDR3 has 16 residues. Trimming removed 0 bases at V and 0 bases at J, with 8 bases between.

This clonotype was picked up many times. The gene calls are TRBV6-5 and TRBJ1-3; D ambiguous. V was cut by 6 bases and J by 0 bases, with 9 bases left in between. Germline CDR1 MNHEY, CDR2 SVGAGI. The length of the CDR3 is 14 residues. The CDR3 DNA follows: TGTGCCAGCAGCCGGGTCGTCTCTGGAAACACCATATATTTT. Residues: CASSRVVSGNTIYF.

The rearrangement joins TRBV13 to TRBJ2-5; TRBD1 agrees at 7 bases. Germline values: CDR1 PRHDT, CDR2 FYEKMQ (reference sequence). V was pared by 5 bases and J by 4 bases, with 7 bases of the junction left unmatched. The CDR3 runs 14 residues. CDR3 bases: TGTGCCAGCAGCCTCCCGGGACAGCTAGAGACCCAGTACTTC. Residues: CASSLPGQLETQYF.

This clonotype was observed a few times. The chain carries TRBV20-1 and TRBJ2-1, with 9 positions matching TRBD2. This CDR3 spans 14 amino acids. Germline V gene data show CDR1 as DFQATT and CDR2 as SNEGSKA (reference sequence). Germline trimming cut 5 bases from V and 5 bases from J; bases unmatched to any gene: 7. CDR3 loop: CSAPPGLAHNEQFF. The CDR3 coding sequence is TGCAGTGCTCCCCCGGGACTAGCCCACAATGAGCAGTTCTTC.

The chain carries TRBV4-3 and TRBJ2-7; tentative D call: TRBD1 (6 bases). This CDR3 region has 16 residues. CDR1 is LGHNA, CDR2 YSLEER, per germline. Trimming left V 0 bases short and J 1 base short, with 13 bases between. CDR3 in amino acids: CASSQDLTGQSYEQYF. In DNA form, the CDR3 reads TGCGCCAGCAGCCAAGATCTAACAGGACAGTCCTACGAGCAGTACTTC.

This clonotype occurred once. The chain links TRBV20-1 to TRBJ1-3; D perhaps matches TRBD1 (5 bases). The CDR3 sequence is 15 residues long. Germline assignment: CDR1 DFQATT and CDR2 SNEGSKA (reference sequence). The V end lost 3 bases, the J end lost 4 bases, and 16 bases lay between the germline ends. CDR3 residues: CSASRQRRTGNTIYF. CDR3 in DNA: TGCAGTGCTAGCAGACAGAGGCGGACGGGAAACACCATATATTTT.

The chain combines TRBV6-6 with TRBJ1-2; 7 bases are a match to TRBD1. CDR3 length equals 15 residues. J lost 5 bases, V lost 2 bases, and 8 bases had no gene match. Germline V gives CDR1 MNHNY, CDR2 SVGAGI (reference sequence). The CDR3 protein is CASSYGRTGEYGYTF. In nucleotides, the CDR3 is TGTGCCAGCAGTTACGGCCGAACAGGGGAATATGGCTACACCTTC.

This clonotype turned up a few times. V is TRBV28 and J is TRBJ1-2; D remains unclear. Germline loops: CDR1 MDHEN, CDR2 SYDVKM. The V end was cut by 5 bases, the J end by 3 bases, with 10 bases between. The CDR3 is 13 residues long. The CDR3 nucleotides read TGTGCCAGCAGTCGTCCCGAGGACTATGGCTACACCTTC. Its protein product is CASSRPEDYGYTF.

This clonotype has at least ten counts. In nucleotides, the CDR3 is TGTGCCAGCAGCCAAGATTTGGGGAGCAATCAGCCCCAGCATTTT. It encodes CASSQDLGSNQPQHF. V and J are TRBV3-1 and TRBJ1-5; unclear D gene. From germline, CDR1 is LGHDT and CDR2 YNNKEL (reference sequence). With 0 bases removed from V and 1 base from J, the gap between germline ends came to 7 bases. The CDR3 spans 15 residues.

There are a few counts of this clonotype. The J gene is TRBJ1-1, the V gene TRBV20-1; the match to TRBD1 covers 8 bases. J gave up 5 bases and V 6 bases, and 5 bases lay outside the gene matches. The length of the CDR3 is 12 residues. The germline V gene has CDR1 DFQATT and CDR2 SNEGSKA (reference sequence). The CDR3 DNA reads TGCAGTGCGCAGGACAGGGTAACTGAAGCTTTCTTT. Translating it yields CSAQDRVTEAFF.

This chain joins TRBV20-1 and TRBJ2-7, with a tentative D call TRBD2 (7 bases). Trimming took 2 bases from V and 2 from J, leaving 10 bases between them. There are 13 residues in the CDR3. Germline values: CDR1 DFQATT, CDR2 SNEGSKA (reference sequence). The CDR3 sequence: CSARFGGPYEQYF. The CDR3 DNA reads as TGCAGTGCTAGATTCGGGGGGCCCTACGAGCAGTACTTC.

This clonotype has more than one count but fewer than ten. The chain is built from TRBV7-9 and TRBJ2-3; weak D call: TRBD1 (6 bases). Per germline, CDR1 SEHNR and CDR2 FQNEAQ (reference sequence). V dropped 4 bases and J dropped 6 bases, with 14 bases sitting between them. The CDR3 sequence is 14 residues long. In DNA form, the CDR3 reads TGTGCCAGCAGCTCAGACAGGTGGGGGGATACGCAGTATTTT. The encoded protein is CASSSDRWGDTQYF.

This clonotype was picked up a small number of times. The chain employs TRBV4-3 and TRBJ1-4, with D tentatively TRBD1 (5 bases). Between the trimmed V and J ends, which lost 4 bases and 3 bases, there was a span of 9 bases. The CDR3 is made up of 14 amino acids. CDR1 and CDR2 from the germline V gene are LGHNA and YSLEER. In nucleotides, the CDR3 is TGCGCCAGCAGCCCGAGGGGCGCTAATGAAAAACTGTTTTTT. The encoded protein is CASSPRGANEKLFF.

The rearrangement uses TRBV7-2 and TRBJ2-1, with D uncertain. This CDR3 comprises 15 residues. The germline gives CDR1 SGHTA, CDR2 FQGNSA. With 2 bases removed from V and 3 bases from J, the gap between germline ends came to 11 bases. The CDR3 here is CASSLSDTFYNEQFF. The CDR3 coding sequence is TGTGCCAGCAGCTTAAGCGACACCTTCTACAATGAGCAGTTCTTC.

The chain couples TRBV7-2 to TRBJ1-3, with D possibly TRBD1 on 5 matching bases. The germline CDR1 and CDR2 sequences are SGHTA and FQGNSA. Trimming removed 4 bases at V and 2 bases at J, with 12 bases between. CDR3 length: 15 amino acids. Here the CDR3 reads CASSSEMGPGNTIYF. CDR3 sequence (DNA): TGTGCCAGCAGCTCGGAAATGGGGCCTGGAAACACCATATATTTT.

This clonotype was observed a handful of times. CDR3 protein: CSARWGGTGQPQHF. DNA for the CDR3: TGCAGTGCTAGGTGGGGGGGAACAGGTCAGCCCCAGCATTTT. The chain uses TRBV20-1 and TRBJ1-5, with D maybe TRBD1 (5 bases). Trimming pared 3 bases from V and 6 bases from J, leaving 15 bases between. The CDR3 is 14 residues long. Germline lookup yields CDR1 DFQATT and CDR2 SNEGSKA (reference sequence).

CDR3 bases: TGTGCCAGCAGCTTACCCGCCTCAGATACGCAGTATTTT. Residues: CASSLPASDTQYF. This chain connects TRBV7-9 to TRBJ2-3; no definite D call. Germline V gene data show CDR1 as SEHNR and CDR2 as FQNEAQ (reference sequence). The CDR3 length is 13 residues. The ends were cut back, 2 bases at V and 4 bases at J, with 7 bases in the middle. The variable domain in full, with the rest retrieved from reference TRBV7-9 and TRBJ2-3, is DTGVSQNPRHKITKRGQNVTFRCDPISEHNRLYWYRQTLGQGPEFLTYFQNEAQLEKSRLLSDRFSAERPKGSFSTLEIQRTEQGDSAMYLCASSLPASDTQYFGPGTRLTVL.

This sequence joins TRBV5-5 and TRBJ2-1, with a tentative D call TRBD2 (7 bases). Trimming cost V 2 bases and J 6 bases, with 12 bases left between them. CDR3 length equals 14 residues. The germline V gene has CDR1 SGHKS and CDR2 YYEKEE (reference sequence). This chain's CDR3 is CASSFFGGANEQFF. Here the CDR3 DNA reads TGTGCCAGCAGCTTTTTTGGGGGGGCCAATGAGCAGTTCTTC.

This clonotype showed up just once. Relative to the germline gene, one junction end is altered; a read error may explain this. V is TRBV7-7 and J is TRBJ2-1; 7 bases map to TRBD2. Germline V lookup: CDR1 SSHAT, CDR2 FNYEAQ (reference sequence). The CDR3 has 16 residues. The CDR3 sequence: CASSLEVLAEYNEQFF. The CDR3 DNA reads TGTGCTAGCAGCTTGGAAGTTCTAGCGGAATACAATGAGCAGTTCTTC.

This clonotype was counted ten times or more. This chain connects TRBV5-5 to TRBJ2-5; D unresolved. V was trimmed by 6 bases and J by 7 bases, leaving 10 bases between them. Per the germline V gene, CDR1 is SGHKS and CDR2 is YYEKEE (reference sequence). The CDR3 loop spans 11 amino acids. The CDR3 protein is CASTTTGTQYF. In nucleotides, the CDR3 is TGTGCCAGCACAACAACCGGGACCCAGTACTTC.

In its sample, this clonotype was seen a few times. The V and J genes are TRBV20-1 and TRBJ2-5, with D perhaps matching TRBD1 (5 bases). CDR1 DFQATT and CDR2 SNEGSKA come from the germline V gene (reference sequence). Trimming pared 0 bases from V and 3 bases from J, leaving 14 bases between. The CDR3 is 15 residues long. CDR3 nucleotide sequence: TGCAGTGCTAGAGATGCCATTGACAGAGAAGAGACCCAGTACTTC. As protein: CSARDAIDREETQYF.

The V call is TRBV7-2, the J call TRBJ2-1; 8 bases fit TRBD2. The CDR3 sequence is 15 residues long. J was trimmed by 7 bases and V by 2 bases; bases with no gene match: 7. The germline V gene has CDR1 SGHTA and CDR2 FQGNSA. CDR3 DNA: TGTGCCAGCAGCTTATACGGGGGGGCGAGGAATGAGCAGTTCTTC. Amino acid sequence: CASSLYGGARNEQFF.

The rearrangement joins TRBV7-2 to TRBJ2-7; D call uncertain. The germline V gene has CDR1 SGHTA and CDR2 FQGNSA. V lost 0 bases and J lost 3, with 9 bases in between. The CDR3 runs 14 residues. The DNA for the CDR3 is TGTGCCAGCAGCTTAGCCGCAGAGAACTACGAGCAGTACTTC. This encodes CASSLAAENYEQYF.

This chain joins TRBV20-1 and TRBJ2-1; tentative D call: TRBD2 (5 bases). Germline CDR1 and CDR2: DFQATT and SNEGSKA (reference sequence). The CDR3 has 17 amino acids. Trimming removed 0 bases at V and 3 bases at J, with 18 bases between. The CDR3 coding sequence is TGCAGTGCTAGAGAAAGAAGGACTCGTACCTTCTACAATGAGCAGTTCTTC. Its translation: CSARERRTRTFYNEQFF.

This clonotype was counted a single time. The V call is TRBV10-3, the J call TRBJ1-5, with D unresolved. Trimming cost V 2 bases and J 5 bases, with 10 bases left between them. The germline gives CDR1 ENHRY, CDR2 SYGVKD. The CDR3 spans 14 residues. CDR3 in DNA: TGTGCCATCAGTGAGGGTCTTGGGCATCAGCCCCAGCATTTT. Translating it yields CAISEGLGHQPQHF.

This clonotype was counted ten times or more. The DNA is omitted, as the CDR3 cannot be located on it reliably, and the CDR3 follows TCRdb's listing. V usage is TRBV7-5 and J usage is TRBJ2-7; TRBD1 is taken as the D call from the table, unchecked against the DNA. TRBV7-5 is annotated as a pseudogene. Both ends counted, the CDR3 spans 17 residues. Here the CDR3 reads CISVSETTLRTTYEQYF.

The table lists this clonotype with a few counts. This sequence joins TRBV7-2 and TRBJ2-1; a possible D gene is TRBD2 (7 bases). Near its end, the DNA agrees better with TRBJ2-7, so the J call may be wrong. This CDR3 region has 15 residues. Germline CDR1 SGHTA, CDR2 FQGNSA. CDR3 region: CASSLEGGPFHEQYF. Here the CDR3 DNA reads TGTGCCAGCAGCTTAGAGGGGGGGCCCTTCCACGAGCAGTACTTC.